These 25 T cell receptor beta chains came from one sample sequenced in a study of identical twins. TCRdb analysed the 5' RACE reads with MiXCR anew, one entry per CDR3 protein. The data contain roughly 540,000 distinct CDR3 sequences, approximately 22% of them singletons. This same sample was also part of a study on T cells expressing NK-cell markers.

What was sequenced was CD4+ T cells sorted from blood. The receptor source for this set is a woman aged 18-29 years in good health.

This clonotype has just a few counts. The chain carries TRBV9 and TRBJ2-7; unclear D gene. The germline CDR1 and CDR2 sequences are SGDLS and YYNGEE. With 4 bases removed from V and 1 base from J, the gap between germline ends came to 15 bases. This CDR3 has 15 residues. For the CDR3, the DNA is TGTGCCAGCAGCCGGCGAACAGAATCGTCCTACGAGCAGTACTTC. Its translation: CASSRRTESSYEQYF. The full variable domain, rest sourced from reference TRBV9 and TRBJ2-7, is DSGVTQTPKHLITATGQRVTLRCSPRSGDLSVYWYQQSLDQGLQFLIQYYNGEERAKGNILERFSAQQFPDLHSELNLSSLELGDSALYFCASSRRTESSYEQYFGPGTRLTVT.

This clonotype was counted many times. The chain uses TRBV20-1 and TRBJ1-5; 7 positions match TRBD1. Germline CDR1 and CDR2: DFQATT and SNEGSKA (reference sequence). The CDR3 runs to 12 residues. V lost 6 bases to trimming and J lost 5 bases; unmatched junction nucleotides: 4. The CDR3 bases are TGCAGTGCGACTGGACAGGATCAGCCCCAGCATTTT. It codes for CSATGQDQPQHF.

The V call is TRBV20-1, the J call TRBJ2-5, with a tentative D call TRBD2 (5 bases). The CDR3 spans 14 residues. V was pared by 6 bases and J by 2 bases, with 16 bases between. The germline CDR1 and CDR2 sequences are DFQATT and SNEGSKA (reference sequence). This chain's CDR3 is CSARLGQRQETQYF. CDR3 DNA: TGCAGTGCCAGGTTGGGCCAGCGGCAAGAGACCCAGTACTTC.

The chain has TRBV5-4 and TRBJ2-3, with 11 nucleotides matching TRBD2. Germline V lookup: CDR1 SGHNT, CDR2 YYREEE (reference sequence). Trimming took 4 bases from V and 0 from J; bases not matched to a gene: 7. CDR3 length equals 17 residues. The CDR3 loop reads CASSGPGLAESTDTQYF. Written as DNA, the CDR3 is TGTGCCAGCAGCGGTCCGGGACTAGCGGAAAGCACAGATACGCAGTATTTT. The variable domain in full, completed from reference TRBV5-4 and TRBJ2-3, reads ETGVTQSPTHLIKTRGQQVTLRCSSQSGHNTVSWYQQALGQGPQFIFQYYREEENGRGNFPPRFSGLQFPNYSSELNVNALELDDSALYLCASSGPGLAESTDTQYFGPGTRLTVL.

This clonotype has only a few counts. The V and J genes are TRBV4-3 and TRBJ1-1; D uncertain. The V end lost 4 bases, the J end lost 5 bases, and 14 bases lay between the germline ends. Germline CDR1 is LGHNA and CDR2 is YSLEER. The length of the CDR3 is 14 residues. The DNA of the CDR3 is TGCGCCAGCAGCCTAGAATCCTCGCAAACTGAAGCTTTCTTT. This codes for CASSLESSQTEAFF.

The chain uses TRBV11-2 and TRBJ1-1; D gene unclear. V lost 2 bases, J lost 1 base, and 8 bases lay in between. CDR1 and CDR2 from the germline V gene are SGHAT and FQNNGV. The CDR3 covers 14 residues. This CDR3 reads CASSLSSWNTEAFF. In DNA, the CDR3 is TGTGCCAGCAGCTTAAGTTCGTGGAACACTGAAGCTTTCTTT.

This clonotype was recorded a few times. V gene TRBV6-1 combines with J gene TRBJ1-5; no firm D call. Trimming stripped 6 bases from V and 7 bases from J, with 13 bases between. The CDR3 sequence is 13 residues long. Germline V CDR1 and CDR2: MNHNS, SASEGT. Written as DNA, the CDR3 is TGTGCCAGCAGCCCCAGGATCGGACAGCCCCAGCATTTT. Residues: CASSPRIGQPQHF.

This clonotype appeared many times. The chain combines TRBV29-1 with TRBJ2-3; TRBD1 or TRBD2 may be the D gene (5 bases each). The germline CDR1 and CDR2 sequences are SQVTM and ANQGSEA. The CDR3 is 12 amino acids. Trimming cost V 3 bases and J 7 bases, with 11 bases left between them. CDR3 protein: CSVEGVSNTQYF. Here the CDR3 DNA reads TGCAGCGTTGAGGGGGTATCAAATACGCAGTATTTT.

About this clonotype itself: Its ends do not fully match the called genes, so a read error is possible. The genes are TRBV18 and TRBJ2-5; D is ambiguous. Germline V lookup: CDR1 KGHSH, CDR2 LQKENI. The CDR3 runs to 11 residues. The CDR3, as DNA: TGTGCCTGCTCAGTCCAAGAGACCCAGTACTTC. Its protein product is CACSVQETQYF.

This chain uses TRBV7-2 with TRBJ2-1, with TRBD2 identical over 10 bases. J gave up 8 bases and V 6 bases, and 16 bases lay outside the gene matches. This CDR3 comprises 17 residues. Germline CDR1 is SGHTA and CDR2 is FQGNSA. The CDR3 bases are TGTGCCAGCAGACTCAAAGGGCTAGCGGGAGATTTTTATGAGCAGTTCTTC. This codes for CASRLKGLAGDFYEQFF.

This CDR3 is CASSLELGVETQYF. DNA of the CDR3: TGCGCCAGCAGCTTGGAGTTGGGTGTCGAGACCCAGTACTTC. The chain links TRBV5-1 to TRBJ2-5; D unresolved. The germline V gene has CDR1 SGHRS and CDR2 YFSETQ. The CDR3 runs to 14 residues. Trimming removed 0 bases at V and 5 bases at J, with 11 bases between.

This chain connects TRBV9 to TRBJ2-1; TRBD2 matches at 13 bases. Germline V CDR1 and CDR2: SGDLS, YYNGEE. The CDR3 spans 16 residues. The trim removed 0 bases at V and 9 bases at J, leaving 6 bases unmatched. The CDR3 loop reads CASSVVGTSGEGEQFF. The CDR3 DNA reads TGTGCCAGCAGCGTAGTAGGGACTAGCGGGGAAGGTGAGCAGTTCTTC.

Only a few counts were recorded for this clonotype. The CDR3 bases are TGTGCCAGCAGCCTAGGCGGGGGGGCGGATGAGCAGTTCTTC. This translates into CASSLGGGADEQFF. This chain connects TRBV5-5 to TRBJ2-1, with TRBD2 matching 9 bases. CDR3 size: 14 residues. Losses at the gene ends were 4 bases for V and 8 bases for J; bases not matched to a gene: 7. CDR1 is SGHKS, CDR2 YYEKEE, per germline (reference sequence).

This clonotype showed up just a few times. The genes are TRBV16 and TRBJ1-2; perhaps TRBD1 as D (6 bases). Germline V gene lookup returns CDR1 KGHSY and CDR2 FQNENV. V lost 2 bases and J 8 bases, leaving 18 bases between the germline ends. This CDR3 contains 15 residues. CDR3 DNA: TGTGCCAGCAGCCAAGGGGGGGACACCCCTCGGGGCTACACCTTC. It encodes CASSQGGDTPRGYTF.

This rearrangement joins TRBV6-1 to TRBJ1-2; 10 positions agree with TRBD1. Germline V gene data show CDR1 as MNHNS and CDR2 as SASEGT. V shed 6 bases, J shed 7 bases, and the junction held 11 bases outside the gene matches. This CDR3 comprises 15 residues. CDR3 sequence (DNA): TGTGCCAGCAGGGCCGGGACAGGGGCATTGTTTGGCTACACCTTC. This encodes CASRAGTGALFGYTF.

The rearrangement joins TRBV7-6 to TRBJ2-2; 9 nucleotides align to TRBD2. The ends lost 5 bases at V and 4 bases at J; junction bases unmatched: 8. CDR3 length equals 16 residues. In germline, CDR1 is SGHVS, CDR2 FNYEAQ. The CDR3 sequence is CASSRMAGGPTGELFF. For the CDR3, the DNA is TGTGCCAGCAGCCGCATGGCGGGAGGGCCCACCGGGGAGCTGTTTTTT.

The genes are TRBV7-3 and TRBJ1-6, with 9 bases matching TRBD1. Germline CDR1 SGHTA, CDR2 FQGTGA. The trim removed 5 bases at V and 8 bases at J, leaving 4 bases unmatched. This CDR3 is 14 amino acids long. CDR3 coding DNA: TGTGCCAGCAGCCAGGGACAGGGCTATTCACCCCTCCACTTT. Its protein product is CASSQGQGYSPLHF.

V usage is TRBV12-3 or TRBV12-4 and J usage is TRBJ2-2, with unresolved D. The CDR3 covers 17 residues. Deletions cut 5 bases from V and 3 bases from J, with 19 bases between. The CDR3 bases are TGTGCCAGCAGTCCCCGCACGCCTTCCCGGGACACCGGGGAGCTGTTTTTT. Its protein product is CASSPRTPSRDTGELFF.

The chain has TRBV2 and TRBJ2-5; D remains unclear. With 6 bases removed from V and 2 bases from J, the gap between germline ends came to 13 bases. Germline lookup yields CDR1 SNHLY and CDR2 FYNNEI. CDR3 length: 14 residues. CDR3 in amino acids: CASSPIHGQETQYF. CDR3 nucleotide sequence: TGTGCCAGCAGCCCTATACATGGTCAAGAGACCCAGTACTTC.

The J gene is TRBJ2-4, the V gene TRBV6-1; 9 positions match TRBD1. V lost 3 bases, J lost 8 bases, and 5 bases stayed unmatched. This CDR3 is 14 amino acids long. Germline values: CDR1 MNHNS, CDR2 SASEGT. CDR3 bases: TGTGCCAGCAGTGAGACAGGGGGTTGGGACATTCAGTACTTC. This translates into CASSETGGWDIQYF.

There are many counts of this clonotype. DNA for the CDR3: TGTGCCAGCACCGCGGATGGGGAGATAAGCGGCTACACCTTC. Protein product: CASTADGEISGYTF. The V and J genes are TRBV12-3 or TRBV12-4 and TRBJ1-2; D is unclear. Trimming stripped 7 bases from V and 8 bases from J, with 20 bases between. This CDR3 has 14 amino acids.

This clonotype was seen at least ten times. The J gene is TRBJ2-3, the V gene TRBV5-1; possibly TRBD2 for D (5 bases). This CDR3 has 18 amino acids. The V gene's germline CDR1 is SGHRS and CDR2 YFSETQ. Trimming left V 1 base short and J 0 bases short, with 18 bases between. Here the CDR3 DNA reads TGCGCCAGCAGCTTGCCCCCCGAACGGGGTACTAGCACAGATACGCAGTATTTT. Its translation: CASSLPPERGTSTDTQYF.

This clonotype came up a few times. CDR3 nucleotide sequence: TGTGCCGTGGGACAGGCCCCCTACGAGCAGTACTTC. Translation: CAVGQAPYEQYF. The chain is built from TRBV15 and TRBJ2-7; 8 bases are a match to TRBD1. Trimming removed 11 bases from V and 2 bases from J; junction bases left unmatched: 5. Germline V gives CDR1 LNHNV, CDR2 YYDKDF (reference sequence). The CDR3 extends over 12 amino acids.

The rearrangement links TRBV4-2 to TRBJ2-1; 10 nucleotides align to TRBD2. The germline V gene encodes CDR1 LGHNA and CDR2 YNFKEQ. This CDR3 is 15 amino acids long. The V segment lost 1 base and the J segment 5 bases; nucleotides outside the gene matches: 2. CDR3 coding DNA: TGTGCCAGCAGCCAAGTTAGCGGGGGGAACAATGAGCAGTTCTTC. As protein: CASSQVSGGNNEQFF.

This clonotype was seen once. V usage is TRBV10-3 and J usage is TRBJ2-2, with unresolved D. Germline V CDR1 and CDR2: ENHRY, SYGVKD. The CDR3 runs to 16 residues. V was clipped by 6 bases and J by 5 bases, with 19 bases between them. DNA for the CDR3: TGTGCCATCAGAGCCGGCCCTCCCGGGCGGACCGGGGAGCTGTTTTTT. Protein: CAIRAGPPGRTGELFF.